A selection of T cell receptor beta chains follows, all from one sample in a study of OX40 agonist ivuxolimab in advanced cancers. Clones were read by immunoSEQ multiplex PCR, and TCRdb kept only the in-frame ones, dropping some. The sample lists about 27,000 clones, around four fifths occurring once. Sequencing was performed on CD4+ or CD8+ T cells sorted from blood, taken in a trial of the OX40 agonist ivuxolimab. These receptors were taken from an adult with an advanced solid tumor such as melanoma, head and neck, liver or kidney cancer. Both conserved end residues are part of each CDR3. Each record gives: clone size, D gene, J gene, V gene, CDR3 DNA, CDR3 protein. The D gene is left open where the match is weak. Clone size, where shown, is once, few, many, or a class for clones that have expanded.

>NA|TRBD1|TRBJ1-2|TRBV5-6
TGTGCCAGCAGCTTAACCCGGGACAGGATTGGGACCCGTAACTATGGCTACACCTTC
CASSLTRDRIGTRNYGYTF
>NA|NA|TRBJ1-1|TRBV13
TGTGCCAGCAGCTTTATTGGGGGCTCCAACACTGAAGCTTTCTTT
CASSFIGGSNTEAFF
>NA|NA|TRBJ2-3|TRBV6-1
TGTGCCAGCAGCTCGTTTGGGCGAGTGGCAGATACGCAGTATTTT
CASSSFGRVADTQYF
>once|NA|TRBJ1-1|TRBV7-9
TGTGCCAGCAGCGACGGTCAACGGGGCACTGAAGCTTTCTTT
CASSDGQRGTEAFF
>NA|NA|TRBJ2-7|TRBV9
TGTGCCAGCAGCGTAGGGGGATTGGGAGGAGACGAGCAGTACTTC
CASSVGGLGGDEQYF
>NA|NA|TRBJ2-2|TRBV2
TGTGCCAGCAGTGGGCTAGCAACCGGGGAGCTGTTTTTT
CASSGLATGELFF
>NA|TRBD1|TRBJ1-2|TRBV10-2
TGCGCCAGCAGTGAGACGACAGGGGATAACTATGGCTACACCTTC
CASSETTGDNYGYTF
>NA|NA|TRBJ2-3|TRBV28
TGTGCCAGCAGTTTTCCCGGGTGGGCATCTAGCACAGATACGCAGTATTTT
CASSFPGWASSTDTQYF
>NA|NA|TRBJ2-3|TRBV7-9
TGTGCCAGCAGCTTTGAGGGCACAGATACGCAGTATTTT
CASSFEGTDTQYF
>NA|NA|TRBJ2-5|TRBV4-2
TGTGCCAGCAGCCAAGATGATACGTTCGAGACCCAGTACTTC
CASSQDDTFETQYF
>NA|TRBD1|TRBJ2-5|TRBV7-9
TGTGCCAGCAGCTTTGCGGGACAGGGTTTGTACCAAGAGACCCAGTACTTC
CASSFAGQGLYQETQYF
>NA|NA|TRBJ2-6|TRBV6-5
TGTGCCAGCTCCTTGTCTGGGGCCAACGTCCTGACTTTC
CASSLSGANVLTF